This TCR beta chain was captured in a study of blood T cell repertoires in COVID-19. This CDR3 is built from 13 residues. The germline CDR1 and CDR2 sequences are MNHEY and SMNVEV (reference sequence). J gave up 3 bases and V 5 bases, and 3 bases lay outside the gene matches. The Seattle site enrolled patients during active infection and followed them longitudinally. Using immunoSEQ multiplex PCR, the repertoire was profiled, and TCRdb retains in-frame clones only, with some absent. This table holds 250,000 or so clones, around 90% found once. The gene calls are TRBV27 and TRBJ2-7, with 8 bases lining up with TRBD1. The TCR sequence derives from a woman aged 55-70 years with COVID-19, enrolled during active disease. Input material: peripheral blood. CDR3 sequence (DNA): TGTGCCAGCAGTACGGGACAGGACTACGAGCAGTACTTC. Protein sequence: CASSTGQDYEQYF.